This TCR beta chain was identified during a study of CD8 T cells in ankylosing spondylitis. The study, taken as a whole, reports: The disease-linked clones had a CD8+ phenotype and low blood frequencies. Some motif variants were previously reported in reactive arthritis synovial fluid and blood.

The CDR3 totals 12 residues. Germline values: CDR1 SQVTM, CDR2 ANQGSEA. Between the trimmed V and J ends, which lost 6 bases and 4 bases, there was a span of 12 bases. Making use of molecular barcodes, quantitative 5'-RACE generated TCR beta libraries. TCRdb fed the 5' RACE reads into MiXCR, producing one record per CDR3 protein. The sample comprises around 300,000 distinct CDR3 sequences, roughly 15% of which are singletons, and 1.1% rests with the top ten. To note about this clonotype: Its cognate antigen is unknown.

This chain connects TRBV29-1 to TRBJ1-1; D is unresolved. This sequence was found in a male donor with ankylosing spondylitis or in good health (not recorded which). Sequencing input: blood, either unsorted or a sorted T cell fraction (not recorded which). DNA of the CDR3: TGCAGCGTCTGGACCCATGGCACTGAAGCTTTCTTT. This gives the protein CSVWTHGTEAFF.